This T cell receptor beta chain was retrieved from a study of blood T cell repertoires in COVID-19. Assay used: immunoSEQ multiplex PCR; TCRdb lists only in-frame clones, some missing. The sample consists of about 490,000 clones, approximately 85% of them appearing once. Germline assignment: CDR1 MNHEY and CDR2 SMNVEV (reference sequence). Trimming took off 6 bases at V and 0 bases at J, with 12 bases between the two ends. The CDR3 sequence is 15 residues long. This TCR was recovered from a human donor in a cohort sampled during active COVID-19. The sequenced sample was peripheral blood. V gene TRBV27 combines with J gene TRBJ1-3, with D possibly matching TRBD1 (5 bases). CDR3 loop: CASRVGGGSGNTIYF. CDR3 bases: TGTGCCAGCAGGGTCGGCGGGGGCTCTGGAAACACCATATATTTT.